These 31 T cell receptor beta chains were all obtained from the same sample, sequenced in a study of T cells in Graves' hyperthyroidism and ophthalmopathy. Amplification of TCR beta CDR3 regions was performed using RNA transcripts as template. The TCR CDR3 first-round RT-PCR relied on the HTBI primer set. One entry per CDR3 protein results from TCRdb running MiXCR on the multiplex PCR reads. The sample holds 500,000 to 600,000 distinct CDR3 sequences, around 45% seen once. The material sequenced was peripheral blood or thyroid tissue (not recorded which). The origin of the receptors is an adult woman with Graves' disease, either hyperthyroidism or ophthalmopathy (not recorded which).

The chain joins TRBV15 to TRBJ1-5; D remains ambiguous. The CDR3 has 13 amino acids. The germline gives CDR1 LNHNV, CDR2 YYDKDF (reference sequence). Trimming pared 5 bases from V and 11 bases from J, leaving 16 bases between. For the CDR3, the DNA is TGTGCCACCAGCCCACGGCTATTCGGGGCCCAGCATTTT. This codes for CATSPRLFGAQHF.

V gene TRBV7-3 combines with J gene TRBJ1-4; 7 bases line up with TRBD1. Germline V lookup: CDR1 SGHTA, CDR2 FQGTGA. The CDR3 length is 13 residues. The J segment lost 12 bases and the V segment lost 5 bases, leaving 9 bases of the junction unmatched. CDR3 nucleotide sequence: TGTGCCAGCAGCGAGGGGGCGGGAGGTGAACTGTTTTTT. Encoded protein: CASSEGAGGELFF.

This clonotype has only one observation. At one end, the junction sequence differs from germline, possibly due to a read error. This rearrangement joins TRBV7-2 to TRBJ1-1; D remains ambiguous. CDR1 and CDR2 (germline): SGHTA, FQGNSA. The CDR3 is 12 amino acids. The CDR3 DNA sequence: TGTGCCAGCAGCTCCAGGAACTCTGAAGCTTTCTTT. Residues: CASSSRNSEAFF.

Many counts were recorded for this clonotype. The V gene is TRBV7-8, the J gene TRBJ1-4, with D tentatively TRBD1 (6 bases). The germline V gene encodes CDR1 SGHVS and CDR2 FQNEAQ. The V gene lost 5 bases and the J gene lost 0 bases, with 13 bases spanning the gap. This CDR3 comprises 16 residues. CDR3 sequence reads: CASSIGQRATNEKLFF. CDR3 nucleotide sequence: TGTGCCAGCAGCATCGGACAGCGGGCAACTAATGAAAAACTGTTTTTT.

This clonotype was seen ten or more times. The genes are TRBV5-1 and TRBJ1-4, with 8 positions matching TRBD1. CDR1 is SGHRS, CDR2 YFSETQ, per germline. The CDR3 runs 14 residues. The trim removed 7 bases at V and 8 bases at J, leaving 10 bases unmatched. This CDR3 is CASRTGGADEKLFF. The CDR3 nucleotides read TGCGCCAGCCGAACAGGGGGGGCCGACGAAAAACTGTTTTTT.

This clonotype appeared a few times. The chain employs TRBV15 and TRBJ1-6; 8 nucleotides align to TRBD1. The CDR3 loop spans 13 amino acids. Trimming cost V 9 bases and J 7 bases; bases outside gene matches: 5. From germline, CDR1 is LNHNV and CDR2 YYDKDF (reference sequence). The CDR3 reads CATRTGGNSPLHF. CDR3 nucleotide sequence: TGTGCCACACGAACAGGGGGAAATTCACCCCTCCACTTT.

This clonotype was observed many times. This chain uses TRBV19 with TRBJ1-5; D is ambiguous. The V end was cut by 5 bases, the J end by 9 bases, with 14 bases between. The germline gives CDR1 LNHDA, CDR2 SQIVND (reference sequence). This CDR3 spans 13 amino acids. The DNA for the CDR3 is TGTGCCAGTAGTCCGGACCCCCTTAGGCCCCAGCATTTT. Translating gives CASSPDPLRPQHF.

This clonotype was detected ten times or more. The chain couples TRBV7-9 to TRBJ1-1, with 7 bases that match TRBD1. J was trimmed by 11 bases and V by 5 bases; bases with no gene match: 14. The CDR3 length is 14 residues. The germline CDR1 and CDR2 sequences are SEHNR and FQNEAQ (reference sequence). The CDR3 DNA sequence: TGTGCCAGCAGCCCCGGGACAGAGGGACCGGGGGCTTTCTTT. Protein product: CASSPGTEGPGAFF.

This clonotype was seen repeatedly, ten times or more. J is TRBJ2-5 and V is TRBV11-2, with 7 bases that match TRBD1. Losses at the gene ends were 5 bases for V and 4 bases for J; bases not matched to a gene: 7. The CDR3 totals 14 residues. CDR1 and CDR2 (germline): SGHAT, FQNNGV. CDR3 amino acids: CASSATGASETQYF. In nucleotides, the CDR3 is TGTGCCAGCAGCGCAACAGGGGCGTCAGAGACCCAGTACTTC.

This clonotype has more than one count but fewer than ten. The V call is TRBV20-1, the J call TRBJ1-2; no reliable D call. Germline CDR1 and CDR2: DFQATT and SNEGSKA (reference sequence). CDR3 size: 13 residues. Trimming stripped 0 bases from V and 3 bases from J, with 8 bases between. The CDR3 DNA reads as TGCAGTGCTAGAGATCCCCGTGACTATGGCTACACCTTC. Translating it yields CSARDPRDYGYTF.

The gene calls are TRBV29-1 and TRBJ2-7; possible D gene TRBD1, 5 bases. CDR1 and CDR2 (germline): SQVTM, ANQGSEA. V dropped 6 bases and J dropped 7 bases, with 16 bases sitting between them. The CDR3 has 12 residues. The CDR3 DNA reads TGCAGCGTGGAAACCAGGGAACAAGAGCAGTACTTC. This gives the protein CSVETREQEQYF.

V is TRBV19 and J is TRBJ1-1; 7 bases match TRBD1. The CDR3 has 13 amino acids. V shed 5 bases and J 8 bases; nucleotides not matched to a gene: 8. The germline V gene encodes CDR1 LNHDA and CDR2 SQIVND (reference sequence). In DNA form, the CDR3 reads TGTGCCAGTAGTTCCAGGGACAGATCCGAAGCTTTCTTT. Its protein product is CASSSRDRSEAFF.

The chain couples TRBV2 to TRBJ1-6; D ambiguous. V shed 3 bases and J shed 6 bases, with 12 bases lying between them. Germline CDR1 and CDR2: SNHLY and FYNNEI. The CDR3 length is 15 residues. The CDR3 bases are TGTGCCAGCAGTGAGTGGAGGCAGCTTAATTCACCCCTCCACTTT. It codes for CASSEWRQLNSPLHF.

The V gene is TRBV10-3, the J gene TRBJ1-1, with unresolved D. This CDR3 has 12 residues. Germline loops: CDR1 ENHRY, CDR2 SYGVKD. V lost 9 bases, J lost 1 base, and 9 bases lay in between. The CDR3 loop reads CAIRQSNTEAFF. In nucleotides, the CDR3 is TGTGCCATACGGCAGTCGAACACTGAAGCTTTCTTT.

This clonotype appeared many times. CDR3 DNA: TGTGCCAGTAGTAGTAGGACAGGGACCGGTCAGCCCCAGCATTTT. Translated, it gives CASSSRTGTGQPQHF. The rearrangement uses TRBV19 and TRBJ1-5, with 8 bases lining up with TRBD1. The CDR3 totals 15 residues. Germline V gives CDR1 LNHDA, CDR2 SQIVND (reference sequence). Germline trimming cut 4 bases from V and 6 bases from J; bases unmatched to any gene: 8.

A note on this clonotype: A read error may explain this, as a much larger clone is one base away. The chain carries TRBV10-3 and TRBJ2-5; D possibly corresponds to TRBD1 (6 bases). V lost 6 bases and J lost 1, with 12 bases in between. Germline CDR1 and CDR2: ENHRY and SYGVKD. There are 14 residues in the CDR3. The CDR3 nucleotides are TGTGCCATCAGAGCAGGGGTTATCCAAGAGACCCAGTACTTC. Encoded protein: CAIRAGVIQETQYF.

This clonotype was picked up many times. The rearrangement links TRBV19 to TRBJ1-3; TRBD1 might be the D (5 bases). Between the trimmed V and J ends, which lost 5 bases and 0 bases, there was a span of 11 bases. The CDR3 spans 15 residues. CDR1 is LNHDA, CDR2 SQIVND, per germline (reference sequence). The CDR3 DNA is TGTGCCAGTAGTTACGACAGAAACTCTGGAAACACCATATATTTT. The encoded protein is CASSYDRNSGNTIYF.

This clonotype appeared a few times. The chain recombines TRBV29-1 with TRBJ2-7, with 7 bases identical to TRBD1. Trimming removed 5 bases from V and 6 bases from J; junction bases left unmatched: 4. Germline-derived CDR1 and CDR2 are SQVTM and ANQGSEA. This CDR3 is 11 amino acids long. The CDR3 DNA reads TGCAGCGTTTTGACAGGGACCGAGCAGTACTTC. Translated: CSVLTGTEQYF.

As for this clonotype: Just one base apart from a much larger clone, this may be a read error. The rearrangement joins TRBV10-3 to TRBJ1-5; D not certain. The CDR3 has 15 residues. Trimming shortened V by 0 bases and J by 1 base, and 7 bases separated the two germline ends. Germline lookup yields CDR1 ENHRY and CDR2 SYGVKD. CDR3 nucleotide sequence: TGTGCCATCAGTGAGTCGGCGGGGAGCAATCAGCCCCAGCATTTT. Translating gives CAISESAGSNQPQHF.

The rearrangement joins TRBV19 to TRBJ1-6; 7 bases agree with TRBD1. V lost 7 bases to trimming and J lost 8 bases; unmatched junction nucleotides: 8. Germline V gene lookup returns CDR1 LNHDA and CDR2 SQIVND (reference sequence). The CDR3 covers 14 residues. The CDR3 sequence: CASKTTGNDSPLHF. CDR3 nucleotides: TGTGCCAGTAAAACGACAGGGAATGATTCACCCCTCCACTTT. Supplemented by reference TRBV19 and TRBJ1-6, the full variable domain reads DGGITQSPKYLFRKEGQNVTLSCEQNLNHDAMYWYRQDPGQGLRLIYYSQIVNDFQKGDIAEGYSVSREKKESFPLTVTSAQKNPTAFYLCASKTTGNDSPLHFGNGTRLTVT.

The chain has TRBV10-3 and TRBJ2-1; 8 bases match TRBD2. After removal of 6 bases from V and 6 bases from J, the junction contained 4 bases not matched to a gene. Germline CDR1 ENHRY, CDR2 SYGVKD. The CDR3 consists of 13 residues. CDR3 loop: CAISLGLANEQFF. CDR3 bases: TGTGCCATCAGCCTTGGACTAGCCAATGAGCAGTTCTTC.

Notes on this clonotype: The junction shows a germline mismatch at one end, possibly a read error. This CDR3 reads CACSAGDSLGVLYTEAFF. The CDR3 coding sequence is TGTGCCTGCAGTGCTGGGGACAGTTTGGGTGTTTTGTACACTGAAGCTTTCTTT. The chain has TRBV25-1 and TRBJ1-1; 7 positions agree with TRBD1. The CDR3 covers 18 residues. Germline V lookup: CDR1 MGHDK, CDR2 SYGVNS.

This clonotype came up many times. The CDR3 protein is CASSIRQTEAFF. CDR3 DNA sequence: TGTGCCAGTAGTATCCGCCAAACTGAAGCTTTCTTT. V gene TRBV19 combines with J gene TRBJ1-1, with no clear D. Germline CDR1 and CDR2: LNHDA and SQIVND (reference sequence). This CDR3 comprises 12 residues. The V end was cut by 3 bases, the J end by 5 bases, with 7 bases between.

This sequence joins TRBV2 and TRBJ2-7; D not resolved. Trimming stripped 7 bases from V and 1 base from J, with 11 bases between. This CDR3 is built from 13 residues. Germline loops: CDR1 SNHLY, CDR2 FYNNEI. CDR3 in DNA: TGTGCCAGCAAATTTGACGGGTCCTACGAGCAGTACTTC. Protein product: CASKFDGSYEQYF.

The gene calls are TRBV20-1 and TRBJ1-2, with D unclear. The length of the CDR3 is 10 residues. Germline loops: CDR1 DFQATT, CDR2 SNEGSKA (reference sequence). The DNA of the CDR3 is TGCAGCCCTCAACCCGAGGGCTACACCTTC. It translates to CSPQPEGYTF.

The gene calls are TRBV10-3 and TRBJ1-3; possible D gene TRBD1, 6 bases. This CDR3 has 15 residues. The germline CDR1 and CDR2 sequences are ENHRY and SYGVKD. The V end was cut by 3 bases, the J end by 4 bases, with 13 bases between. CDR3 DNA sequence: TGTGCCATCAGTGATCCTCGAGGACAGGGAAACACCATATATTTT. Residues: CAISDPRGQGNTIYF.

The J gene is TRBJ1-1, the V gene TRBV7-2, with a weak D call TRBD1 (5 bases). The CDR3 sequence is 15 residues long. V dropped 7 bases and J dropped 0 bases, with 15 bases sitting between them. The germline V gene has CDR1 SGHTA and CDR2 FQGNSA. The CDR3 DNA sequence: TGTGCCAGCACCAAGAGTTCGGGGCTGAACACTGAAGCTTTCTTT. Amino acid sequence: CASTKSSGLNTEAFF.

This clonotype was recorded at least ten times. This chain connects TRBV5-1 to TRBJ1-5; a possible D gene is TRBD1 (6 bases). The germline CDR1 and CDR2 sequences are SGHRS and YFSETQ. The CDR3 covers 13 residues. Between the trimmed V and J ends, which lost 1 base and 5 bases, there was a span of 7 bases. This chain's CDR3 is CASSLWTDQPQHF. The CDR3 DNA reads TGCGCCAGCAGCTTGTGGACAGATCAGCCCCAGCATTTT.

On this clonotype itself: At one of its ends the junction is not consistent with the germline gene, which may arise from a read error. The chain uses TRBV7-8 and TRBJ2-5; 7 nucleotides agree with TRBD2. The CDR3 has 16 amino acids. In germline, CDR1 is SGHVS, CDR2 FQNEAQ. The CDR3 DNA reads TGTGCCGGCAGCTCTCAGGGAGGGAGGGACCAAGAGACCCAGTACTTC. The encoded protein is CAGSSQGGRDQETQYF.

This clonotype has a count of ten or more. This chain connects TRBV7-9 to TRBJ2-5, with D maybe TRBD2 (6 bases). The CDR3 spans 15 residues. The V end was cut by 1 base, the J end by 5 bases, with 14 bases between. The germline V gene has CDR1 SEHNR and CDR2 FQNEAQ (reference sequence). CDR3 bases: TGTGCCAGCAGCTTAGGAGCCCTAGGAGGGGAGACCCAGTACTTC. This translates into CASSLGALGGETQYF.

This clonotype was picked up many times. V is TRBV4-1 and J is TRBJ2-2; weak D call: TRBD1 (6 bases). The CDR3 consists of 17 residues. Germline V gene data show CDR1 as MGHRA and CDR2 as YSYEKL. The V end lost 0 bases, the J end lost 0 bases, and 11 bases lay between the germline ends. CDR3 sequence: CASSQESDRPNTGELFF. Here the CDR3 DNA reads TGCGCCAGCAGCCAAGAAAGTGACAGGCCGAACACCGGGGAGCTGTTTTTT.